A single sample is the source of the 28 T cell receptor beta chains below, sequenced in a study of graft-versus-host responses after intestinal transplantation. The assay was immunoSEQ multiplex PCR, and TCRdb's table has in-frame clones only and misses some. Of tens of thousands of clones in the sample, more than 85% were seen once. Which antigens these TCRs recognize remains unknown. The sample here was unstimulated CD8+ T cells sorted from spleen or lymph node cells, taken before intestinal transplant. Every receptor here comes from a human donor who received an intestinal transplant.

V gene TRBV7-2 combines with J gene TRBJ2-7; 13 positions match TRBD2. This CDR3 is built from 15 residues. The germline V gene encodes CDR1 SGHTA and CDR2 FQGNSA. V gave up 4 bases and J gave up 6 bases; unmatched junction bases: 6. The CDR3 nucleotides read TGTGCCAGCAGCTCACTAGCGGGGGGGCCGGGCGAGCAGTACTTC. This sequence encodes CASSSLAGGPGEQYF.

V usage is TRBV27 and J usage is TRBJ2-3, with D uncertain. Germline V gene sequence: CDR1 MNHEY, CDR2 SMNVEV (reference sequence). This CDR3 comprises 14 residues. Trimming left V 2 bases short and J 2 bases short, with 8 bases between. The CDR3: CASSLAENTDTQYF. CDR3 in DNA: TGTGCCAGCAGTTTAGCAGAAAACACAGATACGCAGTATTTT.

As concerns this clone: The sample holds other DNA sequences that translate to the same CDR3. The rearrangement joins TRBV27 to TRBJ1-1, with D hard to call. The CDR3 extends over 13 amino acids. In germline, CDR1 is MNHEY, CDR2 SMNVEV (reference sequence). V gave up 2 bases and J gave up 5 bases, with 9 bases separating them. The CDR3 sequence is CASSLKGGTEAFF. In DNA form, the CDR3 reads TGTGCCAGCAGTTTAAAGGGAGGGACTGAAGCTTTCTTT.

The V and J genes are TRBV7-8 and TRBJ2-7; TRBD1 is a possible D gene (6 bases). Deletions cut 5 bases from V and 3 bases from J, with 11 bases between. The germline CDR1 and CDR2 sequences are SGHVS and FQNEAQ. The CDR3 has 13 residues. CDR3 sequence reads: CASSTLQGYEQYF. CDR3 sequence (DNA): TGTGCCAGCAGCACATTACAGGGCTACGAGCAGTACTTC. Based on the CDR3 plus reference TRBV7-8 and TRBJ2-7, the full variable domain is GAGVSQSPRYKVAKRGQDVALRCDPISGHVSLFWYQQALGQGPEFLTYFQNEAQLDKSGLPSDRFFAERPEGSVSTLKIQRTQQEDSAVYLCASSTLQGYEQYFGPGTRLTVT.

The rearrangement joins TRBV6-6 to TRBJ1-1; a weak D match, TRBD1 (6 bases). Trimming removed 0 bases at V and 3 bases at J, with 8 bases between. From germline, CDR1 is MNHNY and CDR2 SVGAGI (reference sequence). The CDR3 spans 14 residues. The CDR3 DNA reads TGTGCCAGCAGTTACTCGGACAGCGACACTGAAGCTTTCTTT. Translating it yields CASSYSDSDTEAFF.

The CDR3 sequence is CSVGKPGQSFYGYTF. The CDR3 DNA reads TGCAGCGTTGGAAAACCGGGACAGAGTTTCTATGGCTACACCTTC. V usage is TRBV29-1 and J usage is TRBJ1-2; 7 bases are a match to TRBD1. The trim removed 4 bases at V and 4 bases at J, leaving 12 bases unmatched. Germline V gene lookup returns CDR1 SQVTM and CDR2 ANQGSEA. This CDR3 has 15 residues. The entire variable domain, with the rest obtained from reference TRBV29-1 and TRBJ1-2, is as follows: SAVISQKPSRDICQRGTSLTIQCQVDSQVTMMFWYRQQPGQSLTLIATANQGSEATYESGFVIDKFPISRPNLTFSTLTVSNMSPEDSSIYLCSVGKPGQSFYGYTFGSGTRLTVV.

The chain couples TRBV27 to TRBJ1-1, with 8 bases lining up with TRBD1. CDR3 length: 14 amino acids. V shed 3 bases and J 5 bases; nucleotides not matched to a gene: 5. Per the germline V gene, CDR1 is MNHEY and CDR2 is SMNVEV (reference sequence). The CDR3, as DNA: TGTGCCAGCAGTTTCACAGGGGGATGGACTGAAGCTTTCTTT. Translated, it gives CASSFTGGWTEAFF.

The chain's CDR3 is CASNLHIGQASFNSPLHF. In DNA form, the CDR3 reads TGTGCCAGCAACCTACATATAGGACAGGCGAGCTTTAATTCACCCCTCCACTTT. The V gene is TRBV7-9, the J gene TRBJ1-6, with 7 bases aligning to TRBD1. Germline loops: CDR1 SEHNR, CDR2 FQNEAQ (reference sequence). Germline trimming cut 7 bases from V and 6 bases from J; bases unmatched to any gene: 18. The CDR3 is 18 amino acids.

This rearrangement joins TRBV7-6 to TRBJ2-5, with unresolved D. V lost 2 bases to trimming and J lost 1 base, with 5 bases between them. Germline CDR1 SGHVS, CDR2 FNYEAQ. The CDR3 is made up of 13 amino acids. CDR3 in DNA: TGTGCCAGCAGCTTATGGGCCCAAGAGACCCAGTACTTC. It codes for CASSLWAQETQYF. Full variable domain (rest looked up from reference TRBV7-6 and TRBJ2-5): GAGVSQSPRYKVTKRGQDVALRCDPISGHVSLYWYRQALGQGPEFLTYFNYEAQQDKSGLPNDRFSAERPEGSISTLTIQRTEQRDSAMYRCASSLWAQETQYFGPGTRLLVL.

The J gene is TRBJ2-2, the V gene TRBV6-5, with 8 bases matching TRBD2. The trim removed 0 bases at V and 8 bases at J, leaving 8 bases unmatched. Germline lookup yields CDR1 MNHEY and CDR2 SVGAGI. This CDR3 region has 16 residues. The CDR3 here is CASSYSTRGVGGELFF. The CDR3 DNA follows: TGTGCCAGCAGTTACTCGACGCGGGGGGTTGGTGGGGAGCTGTTTTTT.

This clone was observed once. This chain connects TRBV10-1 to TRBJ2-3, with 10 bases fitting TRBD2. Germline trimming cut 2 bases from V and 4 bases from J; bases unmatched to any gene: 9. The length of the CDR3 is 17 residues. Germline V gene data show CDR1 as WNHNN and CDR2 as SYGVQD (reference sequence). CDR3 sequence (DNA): TGCGCCAGCAGTGAGAATCTGATAGCGGGGGGCTCAGATACGCAGTATTTT. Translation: CASSENLIAGGSDTQYF.

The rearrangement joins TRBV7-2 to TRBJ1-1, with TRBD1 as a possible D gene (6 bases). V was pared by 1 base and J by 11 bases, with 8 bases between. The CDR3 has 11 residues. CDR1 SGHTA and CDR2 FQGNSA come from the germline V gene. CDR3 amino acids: CASSLGTEAFF. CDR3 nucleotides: TGTGCCAGCAGCTTAGGGACAGAGGCTTTCTTT.

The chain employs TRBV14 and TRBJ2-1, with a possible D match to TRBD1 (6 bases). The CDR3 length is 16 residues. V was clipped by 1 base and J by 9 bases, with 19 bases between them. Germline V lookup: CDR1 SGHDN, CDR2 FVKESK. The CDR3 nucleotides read TGTGCCAGCAGCCAAGGAGAGGTCGGACAGATCGCTGAGCAGTTCTTC. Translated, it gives CASSQGEVGQIAEQFF.

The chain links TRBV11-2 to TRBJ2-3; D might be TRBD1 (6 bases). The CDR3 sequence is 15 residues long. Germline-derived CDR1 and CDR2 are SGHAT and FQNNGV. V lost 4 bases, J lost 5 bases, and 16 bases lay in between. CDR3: CASSSDRSVIDTQYF. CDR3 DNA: TGTGCCAGCAGCTCCGACAGGTCTGTAATAGATACGCAGTATTTT.

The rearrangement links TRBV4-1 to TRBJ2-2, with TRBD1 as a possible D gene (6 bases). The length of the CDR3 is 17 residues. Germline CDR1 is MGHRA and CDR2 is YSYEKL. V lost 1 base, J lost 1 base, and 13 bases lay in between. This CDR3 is CASSQVLGGQNTGELFF. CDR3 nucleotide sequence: TGCGCCAGCAGCCAAGTTTTAGGGGGACAGAACACCGGGGAGCTGTTTTTT.

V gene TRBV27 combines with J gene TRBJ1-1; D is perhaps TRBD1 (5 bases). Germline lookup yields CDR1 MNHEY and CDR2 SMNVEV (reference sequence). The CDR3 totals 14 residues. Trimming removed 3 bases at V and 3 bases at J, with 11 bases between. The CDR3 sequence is CASSFSGGDTEAFF. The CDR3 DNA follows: TGTGCCAGCAGTTTCTCGGGGGGTGACACTGAAGCTTTCTTT.

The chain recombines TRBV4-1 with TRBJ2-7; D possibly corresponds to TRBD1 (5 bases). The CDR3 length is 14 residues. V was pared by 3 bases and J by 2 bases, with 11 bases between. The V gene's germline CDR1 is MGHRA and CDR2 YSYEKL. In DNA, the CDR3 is TGCGCCAGCAGCCACAACACAGGAGCCTACGAGCAGTACTTC. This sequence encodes CASSHNTGAYEQYF.

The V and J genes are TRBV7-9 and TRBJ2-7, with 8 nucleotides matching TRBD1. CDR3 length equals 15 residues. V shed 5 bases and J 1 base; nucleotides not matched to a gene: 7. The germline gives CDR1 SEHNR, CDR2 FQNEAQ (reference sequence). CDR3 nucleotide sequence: TGTGCCAGCAGCCCCCGGACAGGGAATTCCTACGAGCAGTACTTC. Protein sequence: CASSPRTGNSYEQYF.

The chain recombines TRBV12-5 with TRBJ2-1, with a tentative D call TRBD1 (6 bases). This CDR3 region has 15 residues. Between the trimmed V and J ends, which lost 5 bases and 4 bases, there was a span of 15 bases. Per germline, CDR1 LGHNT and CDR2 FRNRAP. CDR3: CASGTYPTGYNEQFF. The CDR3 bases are TGTGCTAGTGGTACCTACCCCACAGGGTACAATGAGCAGTTCTTC.

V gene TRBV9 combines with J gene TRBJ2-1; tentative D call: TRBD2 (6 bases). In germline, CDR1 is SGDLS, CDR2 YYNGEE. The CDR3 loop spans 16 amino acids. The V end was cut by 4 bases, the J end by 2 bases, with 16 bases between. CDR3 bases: TGTGCCAGCAGCTCGACCGGGACTGGGCCCTACAATGAGCAGTTCTTC. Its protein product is CASSSTGTGPYNEQFF.

CDR3 region: CASSLAFVGGPAKNIQYF. CDR3 DNA: TGCGCCAGCAGCTTGGCTTTCGTGGGGGGGCCTGCCAAAAACATTCAGTACTTC. V is TRBV5-1 and J is TRBJ2-4; D is perhaps TRBD2 (7 bases). Deletions cut 0 bases from V and 1 base from J, with 17 bases between. The CDR3 loop spans 18 amino acids. CDR1 and CDR2 from the germline V gene are SGHRS and YFSETQ. Full variable domain (rest looked up from reference TRBV5-1 and TRBJ2-4): KAGVTQTPRYLIKTRGQQVTLSCSPISGHRSVSWYQQTPGQGLQFLFEYFSETQRNKGNFPGRFSGRQFSNSRSEMNVSTLELGDSALYLCASSLAFVGGPAKNIQYFGAGTRLSVL.

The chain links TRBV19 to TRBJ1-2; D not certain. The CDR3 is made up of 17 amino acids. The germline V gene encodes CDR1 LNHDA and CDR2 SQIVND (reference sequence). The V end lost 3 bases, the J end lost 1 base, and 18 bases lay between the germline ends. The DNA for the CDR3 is TGTGCCAGTAGTATCCCACGGGCGGGCCTCCTTAACTATGGCTACACCTTC. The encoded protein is CASSIPRAGLLNYGYTF. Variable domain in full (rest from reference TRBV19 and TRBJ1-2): DGGITQSPKYLFRKEGQNVTLSCEQNLNHDAMYWYRQDPGQGLRLIYYSQIVNDFQKGDIAEGYSVSREKKESFPLTVTSAQKNPTAFYLCASSIPRAGLLNYGYTFGSGTRLTVV.

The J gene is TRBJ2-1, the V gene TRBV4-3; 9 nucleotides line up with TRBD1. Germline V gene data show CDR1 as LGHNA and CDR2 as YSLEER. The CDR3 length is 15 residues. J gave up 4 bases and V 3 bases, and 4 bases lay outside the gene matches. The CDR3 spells CASSHRQGGYNEQFF. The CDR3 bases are TGCGCCAGCAGCCACAGACAGGGGGGATACAATGAGCAGTTCTTC.

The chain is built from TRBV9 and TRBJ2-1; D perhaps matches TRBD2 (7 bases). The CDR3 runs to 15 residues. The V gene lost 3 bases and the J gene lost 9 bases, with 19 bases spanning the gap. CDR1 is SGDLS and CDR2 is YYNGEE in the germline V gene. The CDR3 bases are TGTGCCAGCAGCGGGGAGGGGGGGCCATCCACTGAGCAGTTCTTC. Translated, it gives CASSGEGGPSTEQFF. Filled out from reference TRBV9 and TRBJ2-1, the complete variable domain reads DSGVTQTPKHLITATGQRVTLRCSPRSGDLSVYWYQQSLDQGLQFLIQYYNGEERAKGNILERFSAQQFPDLHSELNLSSLELGDSALYFCASSGEGGPSTEQFFGPGTRLTVL.

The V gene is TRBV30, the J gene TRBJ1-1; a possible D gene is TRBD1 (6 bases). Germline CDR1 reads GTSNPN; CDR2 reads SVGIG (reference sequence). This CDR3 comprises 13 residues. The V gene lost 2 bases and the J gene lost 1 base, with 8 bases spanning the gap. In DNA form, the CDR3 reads TGTGCCTGGAGTTTGGACAGGAACACTGAAGCTTTCTTT. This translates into CAWSLDRNTEAFF.

The CDR3 DNA follows: TGCAGCGTTGAAGGCCAGCGACATCAGCCCCAGCATTTT. This codes for CSVEGQRHQPQHF. The chain has TRBV29-1 and TRBJ1-5; D not certain. This CDR3 is built from 13 residues. In germline, CDR1 is SQVTM, CDR2 ANQGSEA. V was pared by 1 base and J by 5 bases, with 9 bases between.

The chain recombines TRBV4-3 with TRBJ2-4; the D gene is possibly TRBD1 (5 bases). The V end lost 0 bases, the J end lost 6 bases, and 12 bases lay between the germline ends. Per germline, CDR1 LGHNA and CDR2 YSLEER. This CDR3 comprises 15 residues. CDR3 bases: TGCGCCAGCAGCCAAGAACTGGGGCTGCCAAACATTCAGTACTTC. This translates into CASSQELGLPNIQYF.

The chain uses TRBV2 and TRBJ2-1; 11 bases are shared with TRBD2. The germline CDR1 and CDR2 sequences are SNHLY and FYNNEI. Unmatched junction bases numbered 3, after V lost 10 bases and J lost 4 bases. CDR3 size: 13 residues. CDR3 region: CAIGTSGYNEQFF. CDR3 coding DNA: TGTGCCATCGGGACTAGCGGTTACAATGAGCAGTTCTTC.